A single T cell receptor beta chain is shown here with its context. The data derive from a study of blood T cell repertoires in COVID-19. The CDR3 has 15 amino acids. Germline CDR1 is MNHEY and CDR2 is SVGAGI. V lost 6 bases to trimming and J lost 1 base; unmatched junction nucleotides: 5. The protocol was immunoSEQ multiplex PCR, while the TCRdb copy is restricted to in-frame clones and leaves out a portion. The sample has roughly 120,000 clones, about 85% seen once. The clonotype originates from a human donor in a cohort sampled during active COVID-19. The specimen was peripheral blood. The chain employs TRBV6-5 and TRBJ1-1; the match to TRBD1 covers 10 bases. The CDR3 bases are TGTGCCAGCAGAATAGACAGGGGGCGGAACACTGAAGCTTTCTTT. Translated, it gives CASRIDRGRNTEAFF.